Presented here are 31 T cell receptor beta chains from one specimen sequenced in a study of shared clonotypes between healthy human individuals. TCRdb's copy holds only in-frame clones and misses some; the assay was immunoSEQ multiplex PCR. The profile shows roughly 2,500,000 clones, 90% to 95% of them singletons. What was sequenced was naive CD4+ T cells from PBMCs. Documented subset: CD45RA+ positively selected. The receptors were sampled from a man in his late teens or twenties in good health. Some clones in this sample may be carry-over from other donors' samples.

This chain connects TRBV27 to TRBJ1-2; no definite D call. Germline V lookup: CDR1 MNHEY, CDR2 SMNVEV (reference sequence). With 2 bases removed from V and 5 bases from J, the gap between germline ends came to 6 bases. This CDR3 is 12 amino acids long. CDR3 loop: CASSLQQYGYTF. DNA for the CDR3: TGTGCCAGCAGTTTACAACAGTATGGCTACACCTTC.

V usage is TRBV7-2 and J usage is TRBJ2-7; D is perhaps TRBD1 or TRBD2 (6 bases each). Trimming stripped 7 bases from V and 6 bases from J, with 19 bases between. Germline V gene data show CDR1 as SGHTA and CDR2 as FQGNSA. The CDR3 runs to 14 residues. CDR3 nucleotide sequence: TGTGCCAGCAAGGGGGTTGGGGGGCTCTCCGAGCAGTACTTC. Its protein is CASKGVGGLSEQYF.

The chain carries TRBV7-9 and TRBJ2-3; 16 bases agree with TRBD2. Germline V gene lookup returns CDR1 SEHNR and CDR2 FQNEAQ (reference sequence). CDR3 length: 18 residues. Losses at the gene ends were 5 bases for V and 0 bases for J; bases not matched to a gene: 5. The CDR3 loop is CASSPGTSGRGSTDTQYF. CDR3 coding DNA: TGTGCCAGCAGCCCGGGGACTAGCGGGAGGGGGAGCACAGATACGCAGTATTTT.

This clone occurred once. V and J are TRBV7-2 and TRBJ2-5; the match to TRBD2 covers 7 bases. The germline V gene has CDR1 SGHTA and CDR2 FQGNSA. With V trimmed by 7 bases and J by 4 bases, 15 bases remained unmatched. CDR3 size: 16 residues. The chain's CDR3 is CASNTKDAGASETQYF. The CDR3, as DNA: TGTGCCAGCAACACGAAGGATGCGGGAGCATCAGAGACCCAGTACTTC.

This clone came up a few times. V usage is TRBV4-1 and J usage is TRBJ1-1, with a possible D match to TRBD1 (6 bases). Trimming took 3 bases from V and 6 from J, leaving 11 bases between them. The CDR3 contains 13 residues. From germline, CDR1 is MGHRA and CDR2 YSYEKL. The CDR3: CASSQSGTPEAFF. The CDR3 nucleotides are TGCGCCAGCAGCCAGAGCGGGACACCTGAAGCTTTCTTT.

The chain has TRBV6-6 and TRBJ2-7, with D perhaps given as TRBD1 or TRBD2 (6 bases each). Germline CDR1 MNHNY, CDR2 SVGAGI (reference sequence). V was trimmed by 6 bases and J by 3 bases, leaving 18 bases between them. This CDR3 has 15 amino acids. The CDR3 here is CASRYSLQGLYEQYF. The CDR3 coding sequence is TGTGCCAGCAGATATTCCCTACAGGGACTCTACGAGCAGTACTTC.

The chain couples TRBV5-1 to TRBJ1-5; D unclear. In germline, CDR1 is SGHRS, CDR2 YFSETQ. The CDR3 is 13 residues long. With 3 bases removed from V and 3 bases from J, the gap between germline ends came to 7 bases. The CDR3 region is CASSSNPNQPQHF. The CDR3 DNA reads as TGCGCCAGCAGCTCCAATCCCAATCAGCCCCAGCATTTT.

The V and J genes are TRBV23-1 and TRBJ2-4; possible D gene TRBD2, 6 bases. TRBV23-1 is flagged as an ORF with uncertain function. The CDR3 has 18 amino acids. Trimming took 3 bases from V and 0 from J, leaving 18 bases between them. CDR3: CASSHAAPRELAKNIQYF. The CDR3 nucleotides read TGCGCCAGCAGTCACGCAGCCCCGCGGGAACTAGCCAAAAACATTCAGTACTTC.

In the case of this clone: Other DNA variants within this sample encode the same CDR3. The V and J genes are TRBV27 and TRBJ1-1; D perhaps matches TRBD1 (6 bases). CDR1 is MNHEY and CDR2 is SMNVEV in the germline V gene (reference sequence). The CDR3 consists of 14 residues. The V end lost 5 bases, the J end lost 0 bases, and 10 bases lay between the germline ends. CDR3 protein: CASSRQGLNTEAFF. CDR3 bases: TGTGCCAGCAGTCGCCAGGGGTTGAACACTGAAGCTTTCTTT.

This chain uses TRBV28 with TRBJ2-1; possibly TRBD2 for D (6 bases). The V end lost 2 bases, the J end lost 6 bases, and 14 bases lay between the germline ends. Germline loops: CDR1 MDHEN, CDR2 SYDVKM. CDR3 length: 15 residues. The CDR3 protein is CASSLGRLGSNEQFF. The CDR3 DNA is TGTGCCAGCAGTTTAGGGAGACTAGGGAGCAATGAGCAGTTCTTC.

This chain joins TRBV18 and TRBJ1-5; 7 nucleotides match TRBD1. The J segment lost 5 bases and the V segment lost 1 base, leaving 2 bases of the junction unmatched. Germline lookup yields CDR1 KGHSH and CDR2 LQKENI. CDR3 length: 14 residues. This CDR3 reads CASSPQGAYQPQHF. CDR3 DNA: TGTGCCAGCTCACCACAGGGGGCCTATCAGCCCCAGCATTTT.

The genes are TRBV2 and TRBJ1-1; the D gene is possibly TRBD1 (6 bases). CDR1 SNHLY and CDR2 FYNNEI come from the germline V gene. V was pared by 7 bases and J by 0 bases, with 12 bases between. The CDR3 is 14 amino acids. CDR3 residues: CASTKGQMNTEAFF. CDR3 nucleotide sequence: TGTGCCAGCACCAAAGGACAGATGAACACTGAAGCTTTCTTT.

The chain couples TRBV5-1 to TRBJ2-2; tentative D call: TRBD2 (6 bases). The CDR3 is 14 residues long. The germline CDR1 and CDR2 sequences are SGHRS and YFSETQ. Trimming removed 7 bases from V and 3 bases from J, with 13 bases in between. The DNA of the CDR3 is TGCGCCAGCCGCCGCGGGACCGACACCGGGGAGCTGTTTTTT. It encodes CASRRGTDTGELFF.

The chain employs TRBV28 and TRBJ2-7, with D possibly matching TRBD1 (6 bases). V was pared by 4 bases and J by 6 bases, with 13 bases between. CDR3 length: 13 amino acids. Germline assignment: CDR1 MDHEN and CDR2 SYDVKM. DNA of the CDR3: TGTGCCAGCAGTTCTACCGACAGGCCCGAGCAGTACTTC. It is translated as CASSSTDRPEQYF.

This chain connects TRBV27 to TRBJ2-7, with 7 positions matching TRBD2. Trimming at V came to 0 bases and at J to 0 bases, leaving 14 bases not matched to a gene. CDR1 MNHEY and CDR2 SMNVEV come from the germline V gene (reference sequence). The CDR3 is made up of 19 amino acids. The CDR3 nucleotides are TGTGCCAGCAGTTTATCCACCTCACGATGGGGGGGGTACTCCTACGAGCAGTACTTC. Protein product: CASSLSTSRWGGYSYEQYF.

This clone occurred a few times. At one of its ends the junction is not consistent with the germline gene, which may arise from a read error. The chain combines TRBV28 with TRBJ2-7; D possibly matches TRBD1 or TRBD2 (5 bases each). This CDR3 is 12 amino acids long. The germline V gene has CDR1 MDHEN and CDR2 SYDVKM. CDR3 in DNA: TGTGCCAGCAGTCCCAATCTCGGGGCAACGCACTTC. Its protein product is CASSPNLGATHF.

The chain carries TRBV6-5 and TRBJ2-5, with D possibly TRBD2 on 5 matching bases. Germline V gene sequence: CDR1 MNHEY, CDR2 SVGAGI. V lost 5 bases, J lost 2 bases, and 15 bases lay in between. CDR3 length: 15 amino acids. Here the CDR3 reads CASSPVGVSQETQYF. CDR3 DNA: TGTGCCAGCAGTCCCGTCGGGGTCTCACAAGAGACCCAGTACTTC.

The V call is TRBV16, the J call TRBJ2-7, with 10 bases fitting TRBD2. CDR1 KGHSY and CDR2 FQNENV come from the germline V gene. The CDR3 is made up of 16 amino acids. V was pared by 2 bases and J by 0 bases, with 4 bases of the junction left unmatched. CDR3 loop: CASSQGPSGGSYEQYF. CDR3 DNA sequence: TGTGCCAGCAGCCAAGGCCCTAGCGGGGGCTCCTACGAGCAGTACTTC.

The rearrangement joins TRBV23-1 to TRBJ2-1, with 7 nucleotides matching TRBD1. TRBV23-1 is placed among ORFs of uncertain function. The trim removed 8 bases at V and 4 bases at J, leaving 8 bases unmatched. The CDR3 runs 14 residues. The CDR3 loop reads CASPSGTVYNEQFF. The CDR3 DNA is TGCGCCAGCCCTTCCGGGACAGTATACAATGAGCAGTTCTTC.

J is TRBJ2-3 and V is TRBV28; a possible D gene is TRBD2 (5 bases). Germline CDR1 and CDR2: MDHEN and SYDVKM. The CDR3 sequence is 14 residues long. V was clipped by 6 bases and J by 0 bases, with 10 bases between them. The CDR3 DNA reads as TGTGCCAGCAGAGAGGGTGGGAGCACAGATACGCAGTATTTT. Amino acid sequence: CASREGGSTDTQYF.

V is TRBV6-6 and J is TRBJ2-7; possibly TRBD1 or TRBD2 for D (5 bases each). Germline CDR1 is MNHNY and CDR2 is SVGAGI (reference sequence). The CDR3 consists of 15 residues. V lost 2 bases to trimming and J lost 7 bases, with 18 bases between them. The CDR3, as DNA: TGTGCCAGCAGTTACGATTCCACTTCCTGGGGGGAGCAGTACTTC. It encodes CASSYDSTSWGEQYF.

In this sample, this clone turned up once. The rearrangement links TRBV19 to TRBJ2-3, with 9 bases lining up with TRBD2. The trim removed 4 bases at V and 4 bases at J, leaving 9 bases unmatched. The V gene's germline CDR1 is LNHDA and CDR2 SQIVND (reference sequence). The CDR3 extends over 16 amino acids. The CDR3 reads CASSSLAGGRPDTQYF. CDR3 nucleotides: TGTGCCAGTAGTAGTTTGGCGGGAGGGCGGCCAGATACGCAGTATTTT.

This chain connects TRBV5-6 to TRBJ1-2; D not certain. Germline V gene sequence: CDR1 SGHDT, CDR2 YYEEEE. The CDR3 is made up of 12 amino acids. Trimming removed 0 bases at V and 9 bases at J, with 9 bases between. The CDR3 spells CASSLARDRYTF. In DNA form, the CDR3 reads TGTGCCAGCAGCTTGGCTCGGGATCGCTACACCTTC.

The genes are TRBV5-4 and TRBJ2-3; D unclear. The CDR3 is 15 residues long. V was shortened by 4 bases and J by 8 bases, with 20 bases between the two germline ends. Germline V lookup: CDR1 SGHNT, CDR2 YYREEE (reference sequence). The CDR3 DNA is TGTGCCAGCAGCCCCAGCAGGCAAGCGCCTCTTACGCAGTATTTT. Amino acids: CASSPSRQAPLTQYF.

This rearrangement joins TRBV6-5 to TRBJ2-7; 7 nucleotides match TRBD2. Per the germline V gene, CDR1 is MNHEY and CDR2 is SVGAGI. J gave up 6 bases and V 8 bases, and 13 bases lay outside the gene matches. This CDR3 is 14 amino acids long. For the CDR3, the DNA is TGTGCCAGCCGCCGCGGAGCGAGGGAGGGCGAGCAGTACTTC. This encodes CASRRGAREGEQYF.

This sequence joins TRBV5-4 and TRBJ2-2, with 7 nucleotides matching TRBD1. CDR1 is SGHNT, CDR2 YYREEE, per germline (reference sequence). J gave up 2 bases and V 3 bases, and 7 bases lay outside the gene matches. CDR3 length equals 16 residues. In DNA, the CDR3 is TGTGCCAGCAGCTCCCCGACAGGGCCAAACACCGGGGAGCTGTTTTTT. Translating gives CASSSPTGPNTGELFF.

V and J are TRBV28 and TRBJ1-1; D is undetermined. Germline V CDR1 and CDR2: MDHEN, SYDVKM. Trimming cost V 0 bases and J 3 bases, with 11 bases left between them. The CDR3 loop spans 15 amino acids. CDR3 DNA sequence: TGTGCCAGCAGTTTATGGCGGGCTGAGGACACTGAAGCTTTCTTT. This sequence encodes CASSLWRAEDTEAFF.

This clone was observed at least ten times. The chain combines TRBV27 with TRBJ2-7; D call uncertain. In germline, CDR1 is MNHEY, CDR2 SMNVEV (reference sequence). V lost 3 bases, J lost 5 bases, and 17 bases lay in between. The CDR3 is 15 residues long. CDR3 in DNA: TGTGCCAGCAGTTTCTCACTTATTTTAGTCGACGAGCAGTACTTC. Translated, it gives CASSFSLILVDEQYF.

This chain links TRBV19 with TRBJ1-5, with D uncertain. Looked up from germline, CDR1 is LNHDA and CDR2 is SQIVND (reference sequence). This CDR3 contains 14 residues. Trimming cost V 0 bases and J 5 bases, with 8 bases left between them. CDR3 coding DNA: TGTGCCAGTAGTATAGATGTCCGGGATCAGCCCCAGCATTTT. It yields the protein CASSIDVRDQPQHF. Full variable domain (rest looked up from reference TRBV19 and TRBJ1-5): DGGITQSPKYLFRKEGQNVTLSCEQNLNHDAMYWYRQDPGQGLRLIYYSQIVNDFQKGDIAEGYSVSREKKESFPLTVTSAQKNPTAFYLCASSIDVRDQPQHFGDGTRLSIL.

The chain's CDR3 is CASTGPGGYTF. The CDR3, as DNA: TGTGCCAGCACCGGACCGGGAGGCTACACCTTC. The rearrangement links TRBV28 to TRBJ1-2; D is uncertain. V shed 7 bases and J shed 8 bases, with 11 bases lying between them. There are 11 residues in the CDR3. Germline CDR1 MDHEN, CDR2 SYDVKM.

V usage is TRBV5-5 and J usage is TRBJ2-2; D possibly matches TRBD1 or TRBD2 (5 bases each). This CDR3 has 16 amino acids. From germline, CDR1 is SGHKS and CDR2 YYEKEE (reference sequence). Between the trimmed V and J ends, which lost 1 base and 4 bases, there was a span of 14 bases. The CDR3 nucleotides are TGTGCCAGCAGCTTGCTGTCAGGGACGGGCACCGGGGAGCTGTTTTTT. Amino acids: CASSLLSGTGTGELFF.